The clone carrying this TCR beta chain has only a few counts. This entry comes from a study of blood T cell repertoires in COVID-19. For the study at large: Both acute and convalescent COVID-19 samples were obtained from the United States, Italy and Spain. The cDNA or gDNA used as material had been derived from T cells, B-cell-depleted T cells, or PBMCs.

Per the original data handling: Amplified reference gene primers provided the basis for estimating nucleated cell counts. The assay was immunoSEQ multiplex PCR, and TCRdb's table has in-frame clones only and misses some. The DNA gave D and trimming, while V, J and clone size come from that table. The sample carries about 150,000 clones, about 85% recorded once. The TCR originated in a human donor with acute or convalescent COVID-19. The donor label of this sample is uncertain. The sequenced sample was peripheral blood.

This CDR3 reads CASSQQWPGELFF. As DNA, the CDR3 is TGTGCCAGCAGCCAACAATGGCCCGGGGAGCTGTTTTTT. This sequence joins TRBV14 and TRBJ2-2, with D unresolved. The germline V gene has CDR1 SGHDN and CDR2 FVKESK. V lost 2 bases and J lost 6, with 7 bases in between. The CDR3 length is 13 residues.